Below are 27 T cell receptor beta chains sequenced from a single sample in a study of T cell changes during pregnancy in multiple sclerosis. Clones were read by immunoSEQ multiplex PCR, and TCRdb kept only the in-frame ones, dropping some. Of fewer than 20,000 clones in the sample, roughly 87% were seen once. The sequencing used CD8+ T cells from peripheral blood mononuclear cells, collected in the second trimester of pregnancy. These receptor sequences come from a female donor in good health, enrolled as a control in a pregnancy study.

The CDR3 protein is CASSPQGMGAKNIQYF. The DNA of the CDR3 is TGTGCCAGCAGCCCACAGGGAATGGGAGCCAAAAACATTCAGTACTTC. The chain uses TRBV13 and TRBJ2-4, with D possibly matching TRBD1 (6 bases). Germline values: CDR1 PRHDT, CDR2 FYEKMQ (reference sequence). The CDR3 has 16 amino acids. V gave up 5 bases and J gave up 0 bases, with 14 bases separating them.

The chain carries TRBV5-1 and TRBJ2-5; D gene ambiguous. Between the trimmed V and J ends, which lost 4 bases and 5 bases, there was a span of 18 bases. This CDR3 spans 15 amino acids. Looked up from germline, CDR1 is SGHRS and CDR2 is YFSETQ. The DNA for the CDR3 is TGCGCCAGCAGCCTGATCCCAGATTCGATGGAGACCCAGTACTTC. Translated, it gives CASSLIPDSMETQYF. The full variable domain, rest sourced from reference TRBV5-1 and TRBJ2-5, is KAGVTQTPRYLIKTRGQQVTLSCSPISGHRSVSWYQQTPGQGLQFLFEYFSETQRNKGNFPGRFSGRQFSNSRSEMNVSTLELGDSALYLCASSLIPDSMETQYFGPGTRLLVL.

The chain's CDR3 is CSVGTTIEQYF. The CDR3 nucleotides are TGCAGCGTGGGGACTACTATCGAGCAGTACTTC. V gene TRBV29-1 combines with J gene TRBJ2-7, with 7 bases that match TRBD2. CDR1 SQVTM and CDR2 ANQGSEA come from the germline V gene. This CDR3 contains 11 residues. V trimming: 6 bases; J trimming: 6 bases; junction bases outside the gene matches: 5.

The CDR3 DNA sequence: TGTGCCAGCGCTCCAAGGGCGGACAGGGTAACTGAAGCTTTCTTT. This translates into CASAPRADRVTEAFF. The rearrangement joins TRBV5-4 to TRBJ1-1; 8 nucleotides agree with TRBD1. In germline, CDR1 is SGHNT, CDR2 YYREEE (reference sequence). The trim removed 7 bases at V and 5 bases at J, leaving 13 bases unmatched. The CDR3 length is 15 residues.

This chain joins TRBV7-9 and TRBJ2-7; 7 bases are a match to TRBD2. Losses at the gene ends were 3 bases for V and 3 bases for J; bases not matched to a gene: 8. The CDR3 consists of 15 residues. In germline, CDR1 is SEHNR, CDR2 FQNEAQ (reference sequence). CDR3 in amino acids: CASSLGGSRDYEQYF. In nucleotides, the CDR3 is TGTGCCAGCAGCTTGGGGGGGTCGAGGGACTACGAGCAGTACTTC.

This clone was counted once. CDR3 sequence reads: CASSRFTSTDTQYF. CDR3 nucleotide sequence: TGCGCCAGCAGCCGATTTACTAGCACAGATACGCAGTATTTT. This chain joins TRBV5-1 and TRBJ2-3; no firm D call. Trimming took 4 bases from V and 0 from J, leaving 9 bases between them. The CDR3 covers 14 residues. Germline V gene lookup returns CDR1 SGHRS and CDR2 YFSETQ.

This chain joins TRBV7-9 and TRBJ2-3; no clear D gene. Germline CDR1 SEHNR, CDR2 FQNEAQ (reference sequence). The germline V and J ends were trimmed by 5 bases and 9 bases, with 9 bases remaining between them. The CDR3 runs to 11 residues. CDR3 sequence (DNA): TGTGCCAGCAGCGATAGAGAGACGCAGTATTTT. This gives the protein CASSDRETQYF.

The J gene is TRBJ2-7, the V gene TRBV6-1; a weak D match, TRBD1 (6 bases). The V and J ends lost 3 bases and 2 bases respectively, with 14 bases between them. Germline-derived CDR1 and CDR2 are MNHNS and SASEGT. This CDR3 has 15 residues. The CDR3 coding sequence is TGTGCCAGCAGTGAGTGGACAGCCCCGGCCTACGAGCAGTACTTC. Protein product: CASSEWTAPAYEQYF.

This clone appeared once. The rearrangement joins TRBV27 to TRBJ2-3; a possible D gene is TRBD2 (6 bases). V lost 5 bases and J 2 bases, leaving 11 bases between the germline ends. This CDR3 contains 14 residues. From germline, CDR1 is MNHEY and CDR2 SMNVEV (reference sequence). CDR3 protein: CASSPPGVTDTQYF. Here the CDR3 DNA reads TGTGCCAGCAGTCCCCCGGGGGTCACAGATACGCAGTATTTT.

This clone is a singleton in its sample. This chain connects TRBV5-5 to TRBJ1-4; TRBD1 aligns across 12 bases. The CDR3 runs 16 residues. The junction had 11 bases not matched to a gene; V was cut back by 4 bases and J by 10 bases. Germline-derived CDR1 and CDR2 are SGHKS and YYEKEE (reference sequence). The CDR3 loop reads CASSPSPGQGAPKLFF. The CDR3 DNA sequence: TGTGCCAGCAGCCCTAGTCCGGGACAGGGGGCCCCAAAACTGTTTTTT.

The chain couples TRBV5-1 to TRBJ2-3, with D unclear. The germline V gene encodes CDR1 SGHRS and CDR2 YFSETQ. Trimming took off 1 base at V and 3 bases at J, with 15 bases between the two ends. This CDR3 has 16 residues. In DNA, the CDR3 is TGCGCCAGCAGCTTGCCGCGCTTAGTGGTTACAGATACGCAGTATTTT. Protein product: CASSLPRLVVTDTQYF.

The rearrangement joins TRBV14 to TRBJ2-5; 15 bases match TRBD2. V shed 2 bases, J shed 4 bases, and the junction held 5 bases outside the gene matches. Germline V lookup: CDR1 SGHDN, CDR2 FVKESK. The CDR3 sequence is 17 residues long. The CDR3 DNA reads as TGTGCCAGCAGCCAACCCCCGGGACTAGCGGGGGGAGAGACCCAGTACTTC. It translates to CASSQPPGLAGGETQYF.

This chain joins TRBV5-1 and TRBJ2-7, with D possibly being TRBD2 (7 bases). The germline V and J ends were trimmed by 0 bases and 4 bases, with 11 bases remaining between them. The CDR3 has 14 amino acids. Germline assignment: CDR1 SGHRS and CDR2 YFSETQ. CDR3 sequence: CASSLGGGTYEQYF. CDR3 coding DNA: TGCGCCAGCAGCTTGGGGGGAGGGACATACGAGCAGTACTTC. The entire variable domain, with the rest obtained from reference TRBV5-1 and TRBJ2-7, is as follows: KAGVTQTPRYLIKTRGQQVTLSCSPISGHRSVSWYQQTPGQGLQFLFEYFSETQRNKGNFPGRFSGRQFSNSRSEMNVSTLELGDSALYLCASSLGGGTYEQYFGPGTRLTVT.

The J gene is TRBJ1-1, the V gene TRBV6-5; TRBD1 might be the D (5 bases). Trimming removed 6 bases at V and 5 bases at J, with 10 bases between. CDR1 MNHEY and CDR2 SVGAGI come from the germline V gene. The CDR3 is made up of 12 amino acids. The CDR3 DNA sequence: TGTGCCAGCAGAGGTGGGGGGACTGAAGCTTTCTTT. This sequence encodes CASRGGGTEAFF.

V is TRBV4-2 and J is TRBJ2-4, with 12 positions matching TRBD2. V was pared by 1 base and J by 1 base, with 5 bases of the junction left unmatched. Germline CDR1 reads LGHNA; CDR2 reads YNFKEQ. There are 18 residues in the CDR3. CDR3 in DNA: TGTGCCAGCAGCCAAGGTCCGACTAGCGGGAGTGCCAAAAACATTCAGTACTTC. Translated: CASSQGPTSGSAKNIQYF.

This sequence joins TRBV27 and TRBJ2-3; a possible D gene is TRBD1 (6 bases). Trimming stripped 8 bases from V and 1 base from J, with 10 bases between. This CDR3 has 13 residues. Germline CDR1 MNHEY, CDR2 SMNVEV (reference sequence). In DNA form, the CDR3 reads TGTGCCAGCCAGGGGCGGGGCACAGATACGCAGTATTTT. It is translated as CASQGRGTDTQYF.

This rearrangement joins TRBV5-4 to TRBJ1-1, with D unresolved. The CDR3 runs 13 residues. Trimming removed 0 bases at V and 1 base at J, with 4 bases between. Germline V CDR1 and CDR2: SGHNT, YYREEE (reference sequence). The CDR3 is CASSLDQNTEAFF. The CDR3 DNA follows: TGTGCCAGCAGCTTGGATCAGAACACTGAAGCTTTCTTT.

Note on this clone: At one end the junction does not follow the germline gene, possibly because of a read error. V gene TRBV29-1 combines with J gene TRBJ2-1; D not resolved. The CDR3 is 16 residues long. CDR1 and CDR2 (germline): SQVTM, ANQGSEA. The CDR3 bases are TGCGGCGTTGAAGAACCCCCGCCCAGCTCCTACAATGAGCAGTTCTTC. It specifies CGVEEPPPSSYNEQFF.

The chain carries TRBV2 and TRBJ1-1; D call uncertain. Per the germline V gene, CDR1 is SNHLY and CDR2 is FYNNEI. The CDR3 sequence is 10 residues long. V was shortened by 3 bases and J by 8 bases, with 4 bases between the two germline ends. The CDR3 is CASSEREAFF. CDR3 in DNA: TGTGCCAGCAGTGAGCGCGAAGCTTTCTTT.

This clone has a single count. In nucleotides, the CDR3 is TGTGCCAGCAGCTTGGGGACAGGGATGGACACTGAAGCTTTCTTT. Its translation: CASSLGTGMDTEAFF. V is TRBV7-8 and J is TRBJ1-1; TRBD1 matches 9 bases. V shed 3 bases and J 3 bases; nucleotides not matched to a gene: 5. Germline assignment: CDR1 SGHVS and CDR2 FQNEAQ. The CDR3 contains 15 residues.

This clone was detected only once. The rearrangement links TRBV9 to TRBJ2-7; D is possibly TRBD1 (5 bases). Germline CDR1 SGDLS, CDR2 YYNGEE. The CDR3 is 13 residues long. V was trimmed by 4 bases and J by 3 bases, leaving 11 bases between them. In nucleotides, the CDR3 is TGTGCCAGCAGCTTAGAGGACAACTACGAGCAGTACTTC. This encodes CASSLEDNYEQYF.

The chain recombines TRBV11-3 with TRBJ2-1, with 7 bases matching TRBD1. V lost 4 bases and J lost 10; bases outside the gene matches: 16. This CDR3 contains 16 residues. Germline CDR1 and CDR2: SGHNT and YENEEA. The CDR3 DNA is TGTGCCAGCAGCTCACGAGAACCTACAGGGGTCGGCGAGCAGTTCTTC. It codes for CASSSREPTGVGEQFF.

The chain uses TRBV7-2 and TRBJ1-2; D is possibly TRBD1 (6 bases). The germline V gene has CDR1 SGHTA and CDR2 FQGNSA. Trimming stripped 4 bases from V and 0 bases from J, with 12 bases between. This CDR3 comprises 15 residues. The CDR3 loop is CASSSPWTANYGYTF. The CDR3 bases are TGTGCCAGCAGCTCCCCTTGGACAGCTAACTATGGCTACACCTTC.

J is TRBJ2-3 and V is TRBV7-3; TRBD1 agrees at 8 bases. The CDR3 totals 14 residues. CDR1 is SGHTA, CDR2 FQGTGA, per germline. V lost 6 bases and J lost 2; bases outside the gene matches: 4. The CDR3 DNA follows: TGTGCCAGCAGTAGACAGGGGAACACAGATACGCAGTATTTT. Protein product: CASSRQGNTDTQYF.

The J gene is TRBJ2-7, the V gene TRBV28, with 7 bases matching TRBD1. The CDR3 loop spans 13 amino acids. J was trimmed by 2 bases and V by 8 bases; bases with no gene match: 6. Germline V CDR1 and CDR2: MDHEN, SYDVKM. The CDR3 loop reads CASGLDRTYEQYF. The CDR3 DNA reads TGTGCCAGCGGGCTGGACAGGACCTACGAGCAGTACTTC.

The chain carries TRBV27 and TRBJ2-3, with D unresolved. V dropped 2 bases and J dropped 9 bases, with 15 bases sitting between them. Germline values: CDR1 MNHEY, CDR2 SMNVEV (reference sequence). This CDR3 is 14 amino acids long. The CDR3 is CASSLIGPPETQYF. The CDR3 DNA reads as TGTGCCAGCAGTTTAATTGGCCCCCCGGAGACGCAGTATTTT.

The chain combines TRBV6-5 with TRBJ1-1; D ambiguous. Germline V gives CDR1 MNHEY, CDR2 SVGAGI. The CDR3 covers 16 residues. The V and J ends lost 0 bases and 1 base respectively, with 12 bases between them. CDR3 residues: CASSYSRGMANTEAFF. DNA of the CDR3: TGTGCCAGCAGTTACTCGCGAGGGATGGCGAACACTGAAGCTTTCTTT.